The subject of this entry is one T cell receptor beta chain. Antigen specificity is unknown. TCRdb's copy holds only in-frame clones and misses some; the assay was immunoSEQ multiplex PCR. The data show about 140,000 clones, about 91% seen once. The sample comes from a study of T cell responses to AZD1222 COVID-19 vaccine. General study points: Close to half of all spike-specific TCRs reportedly target regions of the variants that are unmutated. The donor cohort was predominantly white British with a female majority, and clonal diversity may have been underestimated. Every sample of the repertoires postdated the peak T cell response. It was only a handful of AZD1222 recipients who were seropositive at baseline.

V trimming: 4 bases; J trimming: 0 bases; junction bases outside the gene matches: 7. The CDR3 sequence is 16 residues long. Germline assignment: CDR1 MDHEN and CDR2 SYDVKM. The sequenced sample was peripheral blood, obtained 28 days after the second AZD1222 dose. J is TRBJ1-1 and V is TRBV28; 8 nucleotides line up with TRBD1. The source of this sequence is an adult who received the AZD1222 COVID-19 vaccine. The CDR3 here is CASSSGTGSMNTEAFF. The CDR3 DNA sequence: TGTGCCAGCAGTTCCGGGACAGGTTCTATGAACACTGAAGCTTTCTTT. Filled out from reference TRBV28 and TRBJ1-1, the complete variable domain reads DVKVTQSSRYLVKRTGEKVFLECVQDMDHENMFWYRQDPGLGLRLIYFSYDVKMKEKGDIPEGYSVSREKKERFSLILESASTNQTSMYLCASSSGTGSMNTEAFFGQGTRLTVV.